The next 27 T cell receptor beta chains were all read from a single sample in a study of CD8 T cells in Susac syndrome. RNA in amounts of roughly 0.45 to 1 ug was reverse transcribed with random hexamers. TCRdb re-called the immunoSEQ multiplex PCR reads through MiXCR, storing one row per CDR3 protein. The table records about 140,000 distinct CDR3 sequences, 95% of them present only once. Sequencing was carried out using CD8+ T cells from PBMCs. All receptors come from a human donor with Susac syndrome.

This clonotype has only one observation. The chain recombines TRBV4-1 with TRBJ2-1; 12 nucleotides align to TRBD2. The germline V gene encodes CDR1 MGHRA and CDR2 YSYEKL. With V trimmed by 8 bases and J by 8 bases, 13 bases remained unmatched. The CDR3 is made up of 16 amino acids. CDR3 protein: CASQAPTSGRPDEQFF. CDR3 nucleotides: TGCGCCAGCCAAGCCCCGACTAGCGGGAGACCCGATGAGCAGTTCTTC.

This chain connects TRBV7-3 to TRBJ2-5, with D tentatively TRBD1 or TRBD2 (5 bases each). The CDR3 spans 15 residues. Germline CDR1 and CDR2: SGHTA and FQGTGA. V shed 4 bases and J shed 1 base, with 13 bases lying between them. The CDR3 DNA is TGTGCCAGCAGCTACGCCGGGACCTCCCAAGAGACCCAGTACTTC. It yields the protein CASSYAGTSQETQYF.

Written as DNA, the CDR3 is TGCAGCGCTTCTCGAGCTGGAGAGACCCAGTACTTC. The encoded protein is CSASRAGETQYF. The chain recombines TRBV29-1 with TRBJ2-5, with D uncertain. This CDR3 contains 12 residues. The V and J ends lost 7 bases and 4 bases respectively, with 13 bases between them. Looked up from germline, CDR1 is SQVTM and CDR2 is ANQGSEA.

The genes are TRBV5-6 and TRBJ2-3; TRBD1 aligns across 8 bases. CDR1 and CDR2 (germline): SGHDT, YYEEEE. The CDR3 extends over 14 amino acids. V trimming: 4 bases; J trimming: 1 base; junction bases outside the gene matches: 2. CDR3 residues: CASSQGAGTDTQYF. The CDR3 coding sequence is TGTGCCAGCAGCCAGGGGGCCGGCACAGATACGCAGTATTTT.

CDR3 in amino acids: CASSPGQGIQPQHF. The DNA of the CDR3 is TGTGCCAGCAGCCCTGGACAGGGCATACAGCCCCAGCATTTT. The chain carries TRBV5-6 and TRBJ1-5; TRBD1 aligns across 8 bases. Germline V gene data show CDR1 as SGHDT and CDR2 as YYEEEE. The CDR3 consists of 14 residues. The ends lost 4 bases at V and 7 bases at J; junction bases unmatched: 7.

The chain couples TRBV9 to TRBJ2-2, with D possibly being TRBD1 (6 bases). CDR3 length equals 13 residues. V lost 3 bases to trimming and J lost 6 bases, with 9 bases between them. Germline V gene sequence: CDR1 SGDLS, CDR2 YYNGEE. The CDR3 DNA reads TGTGCCAGCAGCGCTGGGACATCCGGGGAGCTGTTTTTT. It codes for CASSAGTSGELFF.

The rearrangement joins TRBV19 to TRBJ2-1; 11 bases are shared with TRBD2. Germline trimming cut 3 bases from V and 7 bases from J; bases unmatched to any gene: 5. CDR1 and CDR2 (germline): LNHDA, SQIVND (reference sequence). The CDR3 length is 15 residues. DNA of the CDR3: TGTGCCAGTAGTATCAGGGCTAGCGGGGGGAATGAGCAGTTCTTC. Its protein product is CASSIRASGGNEQFF.

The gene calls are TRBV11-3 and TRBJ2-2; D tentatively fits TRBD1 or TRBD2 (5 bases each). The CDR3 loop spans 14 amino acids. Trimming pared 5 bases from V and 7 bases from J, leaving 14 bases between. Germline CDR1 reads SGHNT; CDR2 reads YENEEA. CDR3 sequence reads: CASSLTRGGGELFF. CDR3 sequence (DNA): TGTGCCAGCAGCCTCACTAGGGGTGGCGGGGAGCTGTTTTTT.

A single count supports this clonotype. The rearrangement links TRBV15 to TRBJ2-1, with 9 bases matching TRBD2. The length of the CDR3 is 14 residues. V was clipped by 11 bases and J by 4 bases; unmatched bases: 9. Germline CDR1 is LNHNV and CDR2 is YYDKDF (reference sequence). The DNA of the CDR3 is TGTGCCGTGAGAGAGCGGGAGGCTTACAATGAGCAGTTCTTC. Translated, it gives CAVREREAYNEQFF.

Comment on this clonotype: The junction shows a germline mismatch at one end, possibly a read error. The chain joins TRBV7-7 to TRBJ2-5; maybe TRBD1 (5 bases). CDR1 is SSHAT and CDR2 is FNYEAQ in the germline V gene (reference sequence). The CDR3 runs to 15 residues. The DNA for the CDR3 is TGTGCTAGCAGCGCTGGGCAGGGAACCCAAGAGACCCAGTACTTC. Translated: CASSAGQGTQETQYF.

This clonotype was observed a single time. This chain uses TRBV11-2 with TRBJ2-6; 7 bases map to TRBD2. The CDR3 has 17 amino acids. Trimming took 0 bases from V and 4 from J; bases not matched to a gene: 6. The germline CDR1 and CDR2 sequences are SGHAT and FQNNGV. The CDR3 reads CASSLEAGVYGANVLTF. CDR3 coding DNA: TGTGCCAGCAGCTTAGAGGCGGGAGTATACGGGGCCAACGTCCTGACTTTC.

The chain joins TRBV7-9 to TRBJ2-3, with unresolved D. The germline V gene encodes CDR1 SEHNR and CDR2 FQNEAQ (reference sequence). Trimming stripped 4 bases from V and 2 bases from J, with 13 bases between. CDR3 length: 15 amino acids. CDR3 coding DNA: TGTGCCAGCAGCTCCCTACTCGGCCCCACAGATACGCAGTATTTT. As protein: CASSSLLGPTDTQYF.

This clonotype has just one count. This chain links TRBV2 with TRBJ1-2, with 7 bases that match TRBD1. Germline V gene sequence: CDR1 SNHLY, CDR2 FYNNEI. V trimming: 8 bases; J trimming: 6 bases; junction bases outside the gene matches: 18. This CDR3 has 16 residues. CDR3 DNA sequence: TGTGCCAGCGCCGTGAGTTACAGGGGAGGAGGGAATGGCTACACCTTC. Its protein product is CASAVSYRGGGNGYTF.

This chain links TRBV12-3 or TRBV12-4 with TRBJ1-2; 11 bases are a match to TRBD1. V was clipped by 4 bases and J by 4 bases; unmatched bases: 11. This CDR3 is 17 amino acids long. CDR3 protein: CASSSPGQGGVGYGYTF. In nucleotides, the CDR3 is TGTGCCAGCAGTTCACCGGGACAGGGGGGGGTCGGCTATGGCTACACCTTC.

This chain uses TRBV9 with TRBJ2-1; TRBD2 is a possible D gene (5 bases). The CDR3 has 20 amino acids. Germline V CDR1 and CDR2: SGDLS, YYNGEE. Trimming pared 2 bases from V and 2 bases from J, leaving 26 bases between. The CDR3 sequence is CASSVEGRAGPSVPYNEQFF. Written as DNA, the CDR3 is TGTGCCAGCAGCGTCGAGGGAAGGGCAGGTCCGTCTGTCCCCTACAATGAGCAGTTCTTC.

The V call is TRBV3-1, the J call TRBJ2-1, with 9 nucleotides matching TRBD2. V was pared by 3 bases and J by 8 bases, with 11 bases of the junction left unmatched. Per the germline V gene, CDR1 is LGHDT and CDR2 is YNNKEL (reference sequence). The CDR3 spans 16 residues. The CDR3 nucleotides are TGTGCCAGCAGCCACCCTAGCGGGACCCCCGTCGATGAGCAGTTCTTC. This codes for CASSHPSGTPVDEQFF.

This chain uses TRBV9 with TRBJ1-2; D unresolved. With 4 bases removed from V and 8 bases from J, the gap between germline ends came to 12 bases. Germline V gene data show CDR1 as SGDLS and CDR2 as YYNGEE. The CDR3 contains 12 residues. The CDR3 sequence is CASSFGPEGYTF. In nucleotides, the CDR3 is TGTGCCAGCAGCTTCGGACCAGAAGGCTACACCTTC.

The CDR3 sequence: CASSYLRGSSYNEQFF. CDR3 sequence (DNA): TGTGCCAGCAGTTACCTGAGGGGAAGCTCCTACAATGAGCAGTTCTTC. This chain connects TRBV6-5 to TRBJ2-1; D assignment may be TRBD1 or TRBD2 (5 bases each). The germline V gene encodes CDR1 MNHEY and CDR2 SVGAGI. The CDR3 loop spans 16 amino acids. V lost 2 bases to trimming and J lost 0 bases, with 11 bases between them.

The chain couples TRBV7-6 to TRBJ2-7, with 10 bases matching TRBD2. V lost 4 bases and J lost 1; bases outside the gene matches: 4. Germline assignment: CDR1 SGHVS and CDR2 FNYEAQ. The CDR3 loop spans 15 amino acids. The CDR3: CASSSATSGSYEQYF. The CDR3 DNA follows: TGTGCCAGCAGCTCCGCGACTAGCGGGTCCTACGAGCAGTACTTC.

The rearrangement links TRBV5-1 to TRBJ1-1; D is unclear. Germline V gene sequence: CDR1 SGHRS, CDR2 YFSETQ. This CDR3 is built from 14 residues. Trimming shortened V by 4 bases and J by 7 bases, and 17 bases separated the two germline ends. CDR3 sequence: CASSLSGGSLEAFF. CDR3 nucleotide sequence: TGCGCCAGCAGCCTCTCTGGCGGCAGCCTTGAAGCTTTCTTT.

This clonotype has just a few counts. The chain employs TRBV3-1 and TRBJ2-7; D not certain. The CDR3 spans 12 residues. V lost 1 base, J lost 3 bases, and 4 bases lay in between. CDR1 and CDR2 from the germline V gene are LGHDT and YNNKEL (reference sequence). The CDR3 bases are TGTGCCAGCAGCCAAGGTCTCTACGAGCAGTACTTC. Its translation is CASSQGLYEQYF.

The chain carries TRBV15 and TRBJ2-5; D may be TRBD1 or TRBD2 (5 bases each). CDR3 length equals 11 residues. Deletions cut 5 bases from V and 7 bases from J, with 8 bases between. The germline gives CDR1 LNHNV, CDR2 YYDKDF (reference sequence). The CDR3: CATSQGVTQYF. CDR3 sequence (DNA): TGTGCCACCAGCCAGGGAGTGACCCAGTACTTC.

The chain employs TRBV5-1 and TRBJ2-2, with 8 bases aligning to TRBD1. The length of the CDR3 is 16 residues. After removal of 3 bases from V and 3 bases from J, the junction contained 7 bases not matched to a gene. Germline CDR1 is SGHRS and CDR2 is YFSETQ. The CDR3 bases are TGCGCCAGCAGCTCCCCCGGGACAGGCGACACCGGGGAGCTGTTTTTT. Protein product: CASSSPGTGDTGELFF.

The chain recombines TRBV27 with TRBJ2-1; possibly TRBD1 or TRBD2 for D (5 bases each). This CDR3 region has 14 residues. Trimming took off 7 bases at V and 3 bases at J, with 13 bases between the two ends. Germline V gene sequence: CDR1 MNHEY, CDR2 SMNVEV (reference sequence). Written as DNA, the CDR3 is TGTGCCAGCACCCGGGGCGGAAACTACAATGAGCAGTTCTTC. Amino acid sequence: CASTRGGNYNEQFF.

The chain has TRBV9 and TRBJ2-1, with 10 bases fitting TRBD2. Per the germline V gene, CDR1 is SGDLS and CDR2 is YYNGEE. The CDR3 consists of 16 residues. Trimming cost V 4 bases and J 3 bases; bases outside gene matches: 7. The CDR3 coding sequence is TGTGCCAGCAGCAAGGGCTCTAGCGGGAGCTACAATGAGCAGTTCTTC. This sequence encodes CASSKGSSGSYNEQFF.

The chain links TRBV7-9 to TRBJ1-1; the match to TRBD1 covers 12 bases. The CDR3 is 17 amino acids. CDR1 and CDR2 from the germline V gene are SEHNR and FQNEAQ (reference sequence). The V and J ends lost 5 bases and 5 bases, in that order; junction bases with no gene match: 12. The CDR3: CASSAAGQGAGSTEAFF. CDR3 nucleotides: TGTGCCAGCAGCGCGGCGGGACAGGGGGCTGGGAGTACTGAAGCTTTCTTT.

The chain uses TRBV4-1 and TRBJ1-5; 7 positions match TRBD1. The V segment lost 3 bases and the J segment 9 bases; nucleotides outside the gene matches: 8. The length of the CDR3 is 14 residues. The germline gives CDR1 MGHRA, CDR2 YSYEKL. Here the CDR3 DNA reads TGCGCCAGCAGCCACGGACAGGATGATCGGCCCCAGCATTTT. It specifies CASSHGQDDRPQHF.